This entry features one TCR beta chain sequence. Its antigen remains unknown. This record belongs to a study of PD-1 blockade in classical Hodgkin lymphoma. Specified time point: cycle 4 day 1 (C4D1), after 6 weeks of nivolumab. Every one of the patients relapsed after autologous stem cell transplantation (brentuximab vedotin exposure was variable). Complete response, partial response or progressive disease made up the best responses. The study, taken as a whole, reports: Those starting nivolumab under 1 year post-ASCT were excluded. Prior to therapy, complete responders displayed diversity much like that of newly diagnosed patients. By cycle point C4D1, TCR diversity had risen significantly in CD4+ cells (but not CD8+ cells).

The data were produced by immunoSEQ multiplex PCR, yet TCRdb's version contains in-frame clones alone and is incomplete. Seen here are 20,000 to 25,000 clones, over 60% observed once, and the top ten hold over 15%. This TCR was recovered from a human donor with classical Hodgkin lymphoma. The material sequenced was peripheral blood mononuclear cells (PBMCs), taken before the fourth cycle of nivolumab.

CDR3 sequence reads: CASSQDHPGLRYEQYF. CDR3 nucleotide sequence: TGTGCCAGCAGCCAAGACCATCCGGGACTACGCTACGAGCAGTACTTC. J is TRBJ2-7 and V is TRBV4-2; 7 bases align to TRBD2. The length of the CDR3 is 16 residues. Germline V gene data show CDR1 as LGHNA and CDR2 as YNFKEQ. J lost 3 bases, V lost 0 bases, and 8 bases had no gene match.